A single sample gave rise to the 24 T cell receptor beta chains below, sequenced in a study of cytomegalovirus exposure and HLA in healthy donors. The PCR ran on 60 Vbeta and 13 Jbeta primers. The assay was immunoSEQ multiplex PCR, and TCRdb's table has in-frame clones only and misses some. The table has 120,000 or so clones, over 70% seen once; the top ten hold 4%. The sequencing sample was made of PBMCs. The receptors were sampled from a young man in good health and CMV-seropositive.

The rearrangement joins TRBV10-2 to TRBJ2-7, with TRBD2 as a possible D gene (6 bases). In germline, CDR1 is WSHSY, CDR2 SAAADI. Trimming cost V 5 bases and J 2 bases, with 16 bases left between them. This CDR3 is 15 amino acids long. This CDR3 is CASSPSTERAYEQYF. As DNA, the CDR3 is TGCGCCAGCAGTCCCTCGACAGAGCGGGCCTACGAGCAGTACTTC.

The chain links TRBV6-6 to TRBJ2-5, with D possibly matching TRBD2 (5 bases). CDR3 size: 14 residues. Germline assignment: CDR1 MNHNY and CDR2 SVGAGI (reference sequence). Trimming took off 2 bases at V and 2 bases at J, with 9 bases between the two ends. The CDR3 region has the DNA TGTGCCAGCAGTTACACGGGATCACAAGAGACCCAGTACTTC. This encodes CASSYTGSQETQYF.

V is TRBV6-5 and J is TRBJ2-5; TRBD2 matches at 9 bases. Gene TRBJ2-7 matches the end of the DNA better, so the J call may be wrong. This CDR3 region has 16 residues. Germline CDR1 MNHEY, CDR2 SVGAGI. This chain's CDR3 is CASSYPRASGKGEQYF. CDR3 nucleotide sequence: TGTGCCAGCAGTTACCCGAGGGCTAGCGGGAAGGGCGAGCAGTACTTC.

This sequence joins TRBV6-6 and TRBJ1-1, with no clear D. The CDR3 totals 12 residues. Trimming pared 6 bases from V and 3 bases from J, leaving 8 bases between. Germline V gene sequence: CDR1 MNHNY, CDR2 SVGAGI (reference sequence). CDR3 loop: CASRVGDTEAFF. DNA of the CDR3: TGTGCCAGCAGGGTCGGGGACACTGAAGCTTTCTTT.

V is TRBV25-1 and J is TRBJ1-4, with unresolved D. Germline values: CDR1 MGHDK, CDR2 SYGVNS. The V end was cut by 3 bases, the J end by 8 bases, with 13 bases between. The CDR3 runs 14 residues. The DNA for the CDR3 is TGTGCCAGCAGTGATGTTAATTCGGTCGAAAAACTGTTTTTT. Amino acids: CASSDVNSVEKLFF.

The sample holds many counts of this clone. The rearrangement links TRBV15 to TRBJ1-5, with 9 nucleotides matching TRBD1. The V and J ends lost 7 bases and 0 bases, in that order; junction bases with no gene match: 4. Looked up from germline, CDR1 is LNHNV and CDR2 is YYDKDF (reference sequence). This CDR3 contains 15 residues. CDR3 bases: TGTGCCACCAAGGTGGGACAGGGTAGCAATCAGCCCCAGCATTTT. Translation: CATKVGQGSNQPQHF. The full variable domain, with the rest looked up from reference TRBV15 and TRBJ1-5, is DAMVIQNPRYQVTQFGKPVTLSCSQTLNHNVMYWYQQKSSQAPKLLFHYYDKDFNNEADTPDNFQSRRPNTSFCFLDIRSPGLGDTAMYLCATKVGQGSNQPQHFGDGTRLSIL.

The rearrangement joins TRBV18 to TRBJ2-3; tentative D call: TRBD1 (6 bases). There are 16 residues in the CDR3. V was clipped by 3 bases and J by 4 bases, with 17 bases between them. Germline assignment: CDR1 KGHSH and CDR2 LQKENI. The CDR3 sequence is CASSPIAGQTADTQYF. CDR3 bases: TGTGCCAGCTCACCCATAGCAGGACAGACGGCAGATACGCAGTATTTT. The full variable domain, with the rest looked up from reference TRBV18 and TRBJ2-3, is NAGVMQNPRHLVRRRGQEARLRCSPMKGHSHVYWYRQLPEEGLKFMVYLQKENIIDESGMPKERFSAEFPKEGPSILRIQQVVRGDSAAYFCASSPIAGQTADTQYFGPGTRLTVL.

As DNA, the CDR3 is TGTGCCATCAGTGAGTCCGGGCAGGGTGGGAATGAGCAGTTCTTC. Protein: CAISESGQGGNEQFF. The chain carries TRBV10-3 and TRBJ2-1; tentative D call: TRBD1 (5 bases). The CDR3 length is 15 residues. CDR1 and CDR2 from the germline V gene are ENHRY and SYGVKD. Trimming removed 0 bases from V and 7 bases from J, with 13 bases in between.

The V and J genes are TRBV4-1 and TRBJ1-2; 11 bases agree with TRBD1. J was trimmed by 5 bases and V by 0 bases; bases with no gene match: 2. CDR3 length: 15 amino acids. CDR1 is MGHRA, CDR2 YSYEKL, per germline. CDR3 amino acids: CASSQEGTGGYGYTF. The CDR3 DNA is TGCGCCAGCAGCCAAGAGGGGACAGGGGGGTATGGCTACACCTTC.

The chain is built from TRBV7-9 and TRBJ1-2; D uncertain. CDR1 SEHNR and CDR2 FQNEAQ come from the germline V gene (reference sequence). V was pared by 1 base and J by 0 bases, with 12 bases between. The CDR3 consists of 16 residues. CDR3 nucleotide sequence: TGTGCCAGCAGCTTAGGAACCGGGTTTTCTAACTATGGCTACACCTTC. Amino acids: CASSLGTGFSNYGYTF.

The chain has TRBV6-6 and TRBJ1-6; TRBD1 might be the D (6 bases). Germline CDR1 is MNHNY and CDR2 is SVGAGI (reference sequence). The CDR3 is 15 amino acids. Trimming left V 2 bases short and J 8 bases short, with 13 bases between. The CDR3 loop is CASSYDGAGDSPLHF. The CDR3 DNA sequence: TGTGCCAGCAGTTACGACGGCGCAGGGGATTCACCCCTCCACTTT.

This clone was recorded only once. The rearrangement uses TRBV18 and TRBJ1-4; tentatively, D is TRBD1 (5 bases). Germline values: CDR1 KGHSH, CDR2 LQKENI. The CDR3 spans 16 residues. V lost 0 bases to trimming and J lost 5 bases, with 13 bases between them. CDR3 region: CASSPPGVNRNEKLFF. The CDR3 bases are TGTGCCAGCTCACCACCAGGGGTAAATCGGAATGAAAAACTGTTTTTT.

This rearrangement joins TRBV20-1 to TRBJ1-4; no clear D gene. From germline, CDR1 is DFQATT and CDR2 SNEGSKA (reference sequence). Trimming took 3 bases from V and 16 from J, leaving 9 bases between them. The CDR3 is made up of 9 amino acids. The CDR3 loop reads CSARGPRFF. The DNA of the CDR3 is TGCAGTGCTAGGGGCCCACGGTTTTTT.

The chain combines TRBV2 with TRBJ2-5, with D possibly being TRBD2 (5 bases). The CDR3 extends over 13 amino acids. Trimming pared 7 bases from V and 11 bases from J, leaving 20 bases between. Germline CDR1 is SNHLY and CDR2 is FYNNEI. Here the CDR3 DNA reads TGTGCCAGCACCAGAACCGGGATACTGACTCAGTACTTC. The encoded protein is CASTRTGILTQYF.

CDR3 region: CASSQEFGVRNEQFF. CDR3 coding DNA: TGCGCCAGCAGCCAAGAATTCGGGGTTCGCAATGAGCAGTTCTTC. V and J are TRBV4-3 and TRBJ2-1, with D possibly being TRBD2 (5 bases). In germline, CDR1 is LGHNA, CDR2 YSLEER. The V end lost 0 bases, the J end lost 6 bases, and 12 bases lay between the germline ends. This CDR3 is built from 15 residues.

The table lists this clone with a few counts. The chain joins TRBV7-9 to TRBJ2-1; 11 nucleotides match TRBD2. CDR1 SEHNR and CDR2 FQNEAQ come from the germline V gene (reference sequence). V was pared by 10 bases and J by 0 bases, with 11 bases of the junction left unmatched. The CDR3 consists of 17 residues. CDR3 nucleotide sequence: TGTGCCATGACGGGGCTAGCGGGAGGACTCTCCTACAATGAGCAGTTCTTC. This gives the protein CAMTGLAGGLSYNEQFF.

Only a few counts were recorded for this clone. The chain combines TRBV19 with TRBJ1-5, with 7 bases aligning to TRBD1. Germline V gene lookup returns CDR1 LNHDA and CDR2 SQIVND (reference sequence). J lost 4 bases, V lost 9 bases, and 9 bases had no gene match. The CDR3 is 14 residues long. The CDR3 DNA reads as TGTGCCAGCTCCCCCGGGACAGAGAATCAGCCCCAGCATTTT. It encodes CASSPGTENQPQHF.

The chain links TRBV5-1 to TRBJ1-1; 7 bases match TRBD1. Per germline, CDR1 SGHRS and CDR2 YFSETQ. Trimming at V came to 3 bases and at J to 6 bases, leaving 8 bases not matched to a gene. This CDR3 is built from 14 residues. The CDR3 here is CASSSVDRSSEAFF. The CDR3 nucleotides read TGCGCCAGCAGCTCGGTGGACAGGTCCTCTGAAGCTTTCTTT.

V is TRBV6-5 and J is TRBJ2-7; tentative D call: TRBD1 (6 bases). The germline gives CDR1 MNHEY, CDR2 SVGAGI. Trimming left V 5 bases short and J 3 bases short, with 14 bases between. The CDR3 is made up of 14 amino acids. The CDR3 DNA follows: TGTGCCAGCAGTCCTCAGGGGTCACTCTACGAGCAGTACTTC. Amino acids: CASSPQGSLYEQYF.

V and J are TRBV19 and TRBJ1-2, with a weak D call TRBD1 (5 bases). Trimming removed 3 bases from V and 3 bases from J, with 11 bases in between. Germline values: CDR1 LNHDA, CDR2 SQIVND (reference sequence). This CDR3 is built from 14 residues. In nucleotides, the CDR3 is TGTGCCAGTAGTATCGTCGACAGAGACTATGGCTACACCTTC. This translates into CASSIVDRDYGYTF.

The chain employs TRBV4-1 and TRBJ2-7, with 11 bases matching TRBD2. After removal of 0 bases from V and 4 bases from J, the junction contained 20 bases not matched to a gene. This CDR3 spans 21 amino acids. The germline V gene has CDR1 MGHRA and CDR2 YSYEKL. The CDR3 is CASSQEGGPGLAVGNGYEQYF. CDR3 coding DNA: TGCGCCAGCAGCCAAGAAGGAGGCCCGGGACTAGCGGTAGGAAACGGTTACGAGCAGTACTTC.

This clone has just one count. This rearrangement joins TRBV7-9 to TRBJ2-5; 8 bases agree with TRBD2. The DNA matches TRBJ2-7 better at its end, which makes the J call doubtful. Per germline, CDR1 SEHNR and CDR2 FQNEAQ (reference sequence). CDR3 length: 16 residues. CDR3 region: CASSPRATSGAYEQYF. The DNA of the CDR3 is TGTGCCAGCAGCCCGAGGGCTACTAGCGGCGCCTACGAGCAGTACTTC.

V is TRBV7-8 and J is TRBJ1-1; TRBD1 is a possible D gene (6 bases). Germline V CDR1 and CDR2: SGHVS, FQNEAQ. V lost 3 bases and J 0 bases, leaving 8 bases between the germline ends. The CDR3 length is 14 residues. The CDR3 sequence is CASSFHRVNTEAFF. DNA for the CDR3: TGTGCCAGCAGCTTCCACAGGGTGAACACTGAAGCTTTCTTT.

This chain uses TRBV7-2 with TRBJ1-3, with 7 nucleotides matching TRBD1. The V gene end was trimmed by 3 bases and the J gene end by 0 bases; junction bases not matched to a gene: 11. This CDR3 is built from 18 residues. From germline, CDR1 is SGHTA and CDR2 FQGNSA. Here the CDR3 DNA reads TGTGCCAGCAGCTTTAAGGGATCGGACAGGAGCTCTGGAAACACCATATATTTT. This encodes CASSFKGSDRSSGNTIYF.